This paragraph covers one TCR beta chain sequence. The record originates from a study of shared clonotypes between healthy human individuals. Data came from immunoSEQ multiplex PCR; TCRdb stores just in-frame clones and leaves some out. The sample lists 2,500,000 or so clones; approximately 94% were seen once. The clonotype originates from a man between 18 and 29 years old in good health. Sequences were obtained from naive CD4+ T cells sorted from blood. Subset of the sample: CD45RA+ positively selected.

The CDR3 DNA reads TGTGCCAGCAGTTATTCCGTGGGACAGGGGCGGTCACCCCTCCACTTT. Its translation: CASSYSVGQGRSPLHF. This chain connects TRBV6-5 to TRBJ1-6; 10 bases are shared with TRBD1. J gave up 10 bases and V 3 bases, and 9 bases lay outside the gene matches. This CDR3 has 16 residues. Germline V gene sequence: CDR1 MNHEY, CDR2 SVGAGI.